The sample holds many counts of the clone carrying this TCR beta chain. This sample was included in a study of blood T cell repertoires in COVID-19. Turning to the study itself: PBMCs, B-cell-depleted T cells, or T cells provided the cDNA or gDNA that made up the material.

Source study methods: Estimation of nucleated cell counts was performed using reference gene primer amplification. Sequencing was performed with immunoSEQ multiplex PCR; in TCRdb, only in-frame clones are kept and a portion is missing. V, J and clone size reflect that table, while D and trimming were determined from the DNA. The sample records approximately 220,000 clones, around 82% being singletons. The CDR3 has 19 amino acids. Germline V gene sequence: CDR1 SGHTA, CDR2 FQGNSA. The junction had 18 bases not matched to a gene; V was cut back by 0 bases and J by 6 bases. Sequencing was carried out using peripheral blood. This clonotype was sampled from a woman aged 70-85 years with acute or convalescent COVID-19. The chain combines TRBV7-2 with TRBJ1-2; 8 bases map to TRBD1. For the CDR3, the DNA is TGTGCCAGCAGCTTAGCGGTCCTGTTGAATGACAGGGGTCGGGATGGCTACACCTTC. Residues: CASSLAVLLNDRGRDGYTF.